The 32 T cell receptor beta chains given below trace back to one sample, sequenced in a study of T cells in narcolepsy. The table came from immunoSEQ multiplex PCR; TCRdb's copy has only in-frame clones and leaves some out. Of tens of thousands of clones detected, around four fifths appear once; the ten largest clones hold around 1.3%. Sequences were obtained from CD45RA- memory CD4+ T cells from PBMCs. The receptors shown here come from a human donor with narcolepsy.

CDR3 in DNA: TGTGCCAGCAGTTCCCCCTCGCGAGCGAACACCGGGGAGCTGTTTTTT. It yields the protein CASSSPSRANTGELFF. The chain is built from TRBV6-6 and TRBJ2-2; D is uncertain. Trimming took off 4 bases at V and 0 bases at J, with 12 bases between the two ends. The CDR3 is made up of 16 amino acids. In germline, CDR1 is MNHNY, CDR2 SVGAGI (reference sequence).

The J gene is TRBJ1-1, the V gene TRBV28; a weak D match, TRBD1 (5 bases). The CDR3 runs to 14 residues. The germline CDR1 and CDR2 sequences are MDHEN and SYDVKM. Trimming cost V 2 bases and J 3 bases, with 10 bases left between them. The CDR3 DNA reads TGTGCCAGCAGTTTAGGACGGGGGTACACTGAAGCTTTCTTT. Its translation is CASSLGRGYTEAFF.

This clone occurred a few times. The chain combines TRBV18 with TRBJ1-3, with D hard to call. Trimming stripped 3 bases from V and 0 bases from J, with 9 bases between. CDR1 is KGHSH, CDR2 LQKENI, per germline. The CDR3 loop spans 15 amino acids. In DNA, the CDR3 is TGTGCCAGCTCACCGTCGGAGCTCTCTGGAAACACCATATATTTT. Translating gives CASSPSELSGNTIYF.

This clone has a handful of counts. This chain uses TRBV10-3 with TRBJ1-1; possibly TRBD1 for D (5 bases). Germline-derived CDR1 and CDR2 are ENHRY and SYGVKD. Trimming shortened V by 0 bases and J by 1 base, and 9 bases separated the two germline ends. The CDR3 spans 15 residues. CDR3: CAISESRQTNTEAFF. CDR3 DNA: TGTGCCATCAGTGAGTCGAGACAGACGAACACTGAAGCTTTCTTT.

CDR3 nucleotide sequence: TGTGCCCGCGTCCCCACAAAGGACTATGGCTACACCTTC. Translating it yields CARVPTKDYGYTF. The chain joins TRBV2 to TRBJ1-2; D gene ambiguous. Looked up from germline, CDR1 is SNHLY and CDR2 is FYNNEI. The CDR3 loop spans 13 amino acids. V lost 11 bases, J lost 3 bases, and 16 bases lay in between.

V is TRBV5-1 and J is TRBJ1-4; the D gene is possibly TRBD1 (6 bases). Germline-derived CDR1 and CDR2 are SGHRS and YFSETQ. Trimming cost V 3 bases and J 8 bases, with 20 bases left between them. The CDR3 is made up of 16 amino acids. CDR3: CASSSALRGNAEKLFF. The CDR3 region has the DNA TGCGCCAGCAGCTCGGCCCTCAGGGGAAACGCGGAAAAACTGTTTTTT.

The rearrangement links TRBV11-3 to TRBJ1-2; TRBD1 matches 7 bases. Trimming took 5 bases from V and 6 from J; bases not matched to a gene: 12. The CDR3 contains 15 residues. Per the germline V gene, CDR1 is SGHNT and CDR2 is YENEEA. CDR3 DNA: TGTGCCAGCAGCGCATACAGGGGCCCGGAGGATGGCTACACCTTC. Translation: CASSAYRGPEDGYTF. The full variable domain, with the rest looked up from reference TRBV11-3 and TRBJ1-2, is EAGVVQSPRYKIIEKKQPVAFWCNPISGHNTLYWYLQNLGQGPELLIRYENEEAVDDSQLPKDRFSAERLKGVDSTLKIQPAELGDSAVYLCASSAYRGPEDGYTFGSGTRLTVV.

In this sample, this clone turned up a few times. Written as DNA, the CDR3 is TGTGCCAGCAGCCCCAATGGATACGAGCAGTACTTC. Translation gives CASSPNGYEQYF. The chain joins TRBV6-8 to TRBJ2-7; D is unresolved. Per the germline V gene, CDR1 is MNHGY and CDR2 is SAAAGT. The length of the CDR3 is 12 residues. Trimming cost V 6 bases and J 4 bases, with 10 bases left between them.

This chain joins TRBV11-3 and TRBJ1-2; tentative D call: TRBD1 (5 bases). V dropped 1 base and J dropped 4 bases, with 13 bases sitting between them. Germline V gene lookup returns CDR1 SGHNT and CDR2 YENEEA. The CDR3 covers 15 residues. The CDR3 nucleotides are TGTGCCAGCAGCTTAGTCGGCAGGGTCGGCTATGGCTACACCTTC. Its protein product is CASSLVGRVGYGYTF.

J is TRBJ2-1 and V is TRBV6-6; 8 nucleotides line up with TRBD1. Germline assignment: CDR1 MNHNY and CDR2 SVGAGI (reference sequence). Germline trimming cut 6 bases from V and 7 bases from J; bases unmatched to any gene: 8. This CDR3 is 14 amino acids long. CDR3 in amino acids: CASRSSGTGNEQFF. The CDR3 DNA follows: TGTGCCAGCAGGTCTTCCGGGACAGGTAATGAGCAGTTCTTC.

This clone was found once. V usage is TRBV7-2 and J usage is TRBJ1-2; perhaps TRBD1 as D (5 bases). The CDR3 covers 14 residues. With 3 bases removed from V and 5 bases from J, the gap between germline ends came to 13 bases. Germline V lookup: CDR1 SGHTA, CDR2 FQGNSA. CDR3 amino acids: CASSFDGGEYGYTF. The CDR3 nucleotides are TGTGCCAGCAGCTTCGATGGGGGGGAGTATGGCTACACCTTC.

The chain employs TRBV2 and TRBJ1-3; D remains ambiguous. The CDR3 runs to 14 residues. The germline gives CDR1 SNHLY, CDR2 FYNNEI. V lost 7 bases and J lost 3, with 13 bases in between. CDR3 residues: CASTTRRLGNTIYF. CDR3 sequence (DNA): TGTGCCAGCACCACCCGTAGGCTTGGAAACACCATATATTTT.

The chain links TRBV5-1 to TRBJ1-3, with no clear D. The CDR3 spans 12 residues. The V end was cut by 0 bases, the J end by 4 bases, with 2 bases between. Germline V lookup: CDR1 SGHRS, CDR2 YFSETQ. The CDR3 here is CASSLEGNTIYF. As DNA, the CDR3 is TGCGCCAGCAGCTTGGAGGGAAACACCATATATTTT.

The chain recombines TRBV12-5 with TRBJ2-1; tentative D call: TRBD2 (6 bases). This CDR3 region has 16 residues. CDR1 and CDR2 from the germline V gene are LGHNT and FRNRAP. The V end was cut by 4 bases, the J end by 0 bases, with 13 bases between. In nucleotides, the CDR3 is TGTGCTAGTGGTTCGGGGACGGGGGTCTCCTACAATGAGCAGTTCTTC. Translating gives CASGSGTGVSYNEQFF.

The rearrangement links TRBV28 to TRBJ2-7; D not resolved. The CDR3 has 11 residues. V lost 6 bases and J 7 bases, leaving 10 bases between the germline ends. Germline V gene sequence: CDR1 MDHEN, CDR2 SYDVKM. CDR3 protein: CASSQWAEQYF. The CDR3, as DNA: TGTGCCAGCAGCCAATGGGCAGAGCAGTACTTC.

V and J are TRBV10-2 and TRBJ2-3, with 8 bases matching TRBD2. The V segment lost 3 bases and the J segment 3 bases; nucleotides outside the gene matches: 5. CDR1 is WSHSY, CDR2 SAAADI, per germline. The CDR3 sequence is 15 residues long. The CDR3 nucleotides are TGCGCCAGCAGTGACTACGGGGGGGTTACAGATACGCAGTATTTT. This translates into CASSDYGGVTDTQYF.

This clone has just one count. The chain uses TRBV6-5 and TRBJ1-2, with 7 nucleotides matching TRBD1. V was pared by 6 bases and J by 2 bases, with 9 bases of the junction left unmatched. This CDR3 is built from 15 residues. CDR1 and CDR2 from the germline V gene are MNHEY and SVGAGI. In DNA form, the CDR3 reads TGTGCCAGCAGCGACCCGACAGGGTCAAACTATGGCTACACCTTC. It yields the protein CASSDPTGSNYGYTF.

This chain links TRBV9 with TRBJ1-1, with D perhaps matching TRBD1 (5 bases). Trimming took 1 base from V and 3 from J, leaving 13 bases between them. Germline assignment: CDR1 SGDLS and CDR2 YYNGEE. This CDR3 has 15 residues. The CDR3 DNA is TGTGCCAGCAGCGTAATAATCCGGGGCGACACTGAAGCTTTCTTT. It specifies CASSVIIRGDTEAFF. Full variable domain (missing parts from reference TRBV9 and TRBJ1-1): DSGVTQTPKHLITATGQRVTLRCSPRSGDLSVYWYQQSLDQGLQFLIQYYNGEERAKGNILERFSAQQFPDLHSELNLSSLELGDSALYFCASSVIIRGDTEAFFGQGTRLTVV.

This clone was counted only a few times. The V call is TRBV6-1, the J call TRBJ2-3; the match to TRBD2 covers 7 bases. This CDR3 spans 14 amino acids. Germline CDR1 and CDR2: MNHNS and SASEGT. Unmatched junction bases numbered 1, after V lost 1 base and J lost 3 bases. The CDR3 sequence: CASSEGGGTDTQYF. Written as DNA, the CDR3 is TGTGCCAGCAGTGAAGGGGGGGGGACAGATACGCAGTATTTT.

The chain couples TRBV7-2 to TRBJ2-5; D not certain. The V and J ends lost 1 base and 7 bases respectively, with 10 bases between them. The CDR3 is 13 residues long. Germline V gene lookup returns CDR1 SGHTA and CDR2 FQGNSA. The CDR3 DNA follows: TGTGCCAGCAGCTTAGATTCAGCACGGACCCAGTACTTC. This translates into CASSLDSARTQYF.

The count of this clone is one. The chain employs TRBV27 and TRBJ2-1; no reliable D call. Trimming took off 2 bases at V and 4 bases at J, with 12 bases between the two ends. Germline V CDR1 and CDR2: MNHEY, SMNVEV (reference sequence). This CDR3 contains 15 residues. The CDR3 protein is CASSLTPVIYNEQFF. CDR3 DNA: TGTGCCAGCAGTTTAACCCCAGTAATATACAATGAGCAGTTCTTC.

The CDR3, as DNA: TGTGCCTCGTTAAGTGGGCGTTATGGCTACACCTTC. Translated: CASLSGRYGYTF. The rearrangement links TRBV19 to TRBJ1-2, with D uncertain. This CDR3 has 12 amino acids. V was cut by 11 bases and J by 5 bases, with 15 bases left in between. CDR1 and CDR2 from the germline V gene are LNHDA and SQIVND (reference sequence). Drawing the rest from reference TRBV19 and TRBJ1-2, the complete variable domain is DGGITQSPKYLFRKEGQNVTLSCEQNLNHDAMYWYRQDPGQGLRLIYYSQIVNDFQKGDIAEGYSVSREKKESFPLTVTSAQKNPTAFYLCASLSGRYGYTFGSGTRLTVV.

J is TRBJ2-5 and V is TRBV10-1; maybe TRBD2 (6 bases). This CDR3 spans 12 amino acids. Germline V gene sequence: CDR1 WNHNN, CDR2 SYGVQD (reference sequence). Trimming stripped 8 bases from V and 11 bases from J, with 18 bases between. The CDR3 is CASEDSSREQYF. The CDR3 DNA reads TGCGCCAGCGAGGACTCCTCTCGGGAGCAGTACTTC.

The chain carries TRBV7-3 and TRBJ2-3; 7 nucleotides match TRBD2. V lost 5 bases, J lost 2 bases, and 7 bases stayed unmatched. The CDR3 sequence is 15 residues long. Per the germline V gene, CDR1 is SGHTA and CDR2 is FQGTGA. In DNA, the CDR3 is TGTGCCAGCAGCCCCCGGGGGGATGCCACAGATACGCAGTATTTT. It translates to CASSPRGDATDTQYF.

The genes are TRBV20-1 and TRBJ2-3; D not resolved. The V gene lost 5 bases and the J gene lost 6 bases, with 9 bases spanning the gap. The CDR3 spans 11 residues. The germline V gene has CDR1 DFQATT and CDR2 SNEGSKA (reference sequence). The CDR3 nucleotides read TGCAGTGCTCAGCTCGACGATACGCAGTATTTT. It specifies CSAQLDDTQYF.

The chain is built from TRBV7-8 and TRBJ2-1; 11 nucleotides align to TRBD2. From germline, CDR1 is SGHVS and CDR2 FQNEAQ. V gave up 0 bases and J gave up 8 bases; unmatched junction bases: 9. This CDR3 region has 17 residues. CDR3 amino acids: CASSLAGATSGVYEQFF. CDR3 DNA: TGTGCCAGCAGCTTAGCTGGGGCGACTAGCGGGGTGTATGAGCAGTTCTTC.

The J gene is TRBJ2-5, the V gene TRBV5-1; D is possibly TRBD2 (5 bases). This CDR3 has 14 amino acids. Trimming stripped 2 bases from V and 2 bases from J, with 10 bases between. The germline gives CDR1 SGHRS, CDR2 YFSETQ. Here the CDR3 DNA reads TGCGCCAGCAGCTTACTTCCGGGGCAAGAGACCCAGTACTTC. It codes for CASSLLPGQETQYF.

The gene calls are TRBV7-8 and TRBJ2-5; D call uncertain. The CDR3 has 13 residues. Germline V gene data show CDR1 as SGHVS and CDR2 as FQNEAQ. Trimming stripped 5 bases from V and 7 bases from J, with 14 bases between. CDR3 DNA sequence: TGTGCCAGCAGCCCCCCCCCGCCGGGGACCCAGTACTTC. This encodes CASSPPPPGTQYF.

This sequence joins TRBV7-7 and TRBJ2-3; possibly TRBD1 or TRBD2 for D (5 bases each). V lost 4 bases to trimming and J lost 3 bases, with 14 bases between them. Germline CDR1 SSHAT, CDR2 FNYEAQ (reference sequence). The CDR3 has 15 residues. The CDR3 DNA follows: TGTGCCAGCAGCTCGGGACCCGTCAGTACAGATACGCAGTATTTT. This gives the protein CASSSGPVSTDTQYF.

This chain uses TRBV7-2 with TRBJ2-5; 8 positions match TRBD2. The CDR3 spans 19 residues. V gave up 4 bases and J gave up 5 bases; unmatched junction bases: 21. Germline V gene data show CDR1 as SGHTA and CDR2 as FQGNSA. The CDR3 DNA reads TGTGCCAGCAGCTCAGGCCTACGAGGGGCGGGGGGCCCTCGGGAGACCCAGTACTTC. As protein: CASSSGLRGAGGPRETQYF.

CDR3 protein: CASSVPGQLFYGYTF. The CDR3 DNA sequence: TGTGCCAGTAGTGTCCCGGGACAGCTTTTCTATGGCTACACCTTC. The V and J genes are TRBV19 and TRBJ1-2, with TRBD1 matching 7 bases. V was pared by 5 bases and J by 4 bases, with 10 bases of the junction left unmatched. The CDR3 covers 15 residues. Germline CDR1 reads LNHDA; CDR2 reads SQIVND (reference sequence). Variable domain in full (rest from reference TRBV19 and TRBJ1-2): DGGITQSPKYLFRKEGQNVTLSCEQNLNHDAMYWYRQDPGQGLRLIYYSQIVNDFQKGDIAEGYSVSREKKESFPLTVTSAQKNPTAFYLCASSVPGQLFYGYTFGSGTRLTVV.

V usage is TRBV29-1 and J usage is TRBJ2-5, with a tentative D call TRBD2 (6 bases). The CDR3 covers 14 residues. V was shortened by 1 base and J by 5 bases, with 14 bases between the two germline ends. Germline V gene sequence: CDR1 SQVTM, CDR2 ANQGSEA. As DNA, the CDR3 is TGCAGCGTTGAAGGGTGGGGCGGGAAGGAGACCCAGTACTTC. Protein sequence: CSVEGWGGKETQYF. Full variable domain (remainder filled in from reference TRBV29-1 and TRBJ2-5): SAVISQKPSRDICQRGTSLTIQCQVDSQVTMMFWYRQQPGQSLTLIATANQGSEATYESGFVIDKFPISRPNLTFSTLTVSNMSPEDSSIYLCSVEGWGGKETQYFGPGTRLLVL.